The rows below give T cell receptor beta chains drawn from one sample of a study of T cell responses to AZD1222 COVID-19 vaccine. Sequencing was performed with immunoSEQ multiplex PCR; in TCRdb, only in-frame clones are kept and a portion is missing. The table records approximately 90,000 clones, roughly 90% of them present only once. Sequencing was performed on peripheral blood, taken on day 0 of AZD1222 vaccination. The receptor set was obtained from an adult in good health. CDR3s include the opening cysteine and the closing phenylalanine or tryptophan. D genes are given only for firm matches. Not every row has a clone size; where given, it reads once, few, many or a size class.

d_gene: NA; v_gene: TRBV11-2; abundance: NA; j_gene: TRBJ1-1; CDR3aa: CASSNTGNTEAFF; CDR3nt: TGTGCCAGTTCGAACACAGGGAACACTGAAGCTTTCTTT
d_gene: TRBD1; v_gene: TRBV28; abundance: NA; j_gene: TRBJ1-5; CDR3aa: CASSLTGRGQPQHF; CDR3nt: TGTGCCAGCAGCCTGACAGGGCGGGGTCAGCCCCAGCATTTT
d_gene: TRBD2; v_gene: TRBV6-2/TRBV6-3; abundance: NA; j_gene: TRBJ2-2; CDR3aa: CASSYAGGGNTGELFF; CDR3nt: TGTGCCAGCAGTTATGCGGGAGGGGGTAACACCGGGGAGCTGTTTTTT
d_gene: TRBD1; v_gene: TRBV10-3; abundance: once; j_gene: TRBJ2-1; CDR3aa: CAISWTGGENEQFF; CDR3nt: TGTGCCATCAGTTGGACAGGGGGCGAAAATGAGCAGTTCTTC
d_gene: NA; v_gene: TRBV19; abundance: NA; j_gene: TRBJ1-5; CDR3aa: CASSTIPRSGNQPQHF; CDR3nt: TGTGCCAGTAGTACCATTCCCCGGTCTGGCAATCAGCCCCAGCATTTT
d_gene: TRBD1; v_gene: TRBV7-9; abundance: few; j_gene: TRBJ2-1; CDR3aa: CATDRDRVSEQFF; CDR3nt: TGTGCCACCGACCGGGACAGGGTCAGTGAGCAGTTCTTC
d_gene: NA; v_gene: TRBV19; abundance: NA; j_gene: TRBJ2-7; CDR3aa: CASSSRPPYEQYF; CDR3nt: TGTGCCAGTAGTTCCCGTCCCCCCTACGAGCAGTACTTC
d_gene: TRBD1; v_gene: TRBV10-3; abundance: NA; j_gene: TRBJ1-1; CDR3aa: CAISESTGLNYDTEAFF; CDR3nt: TGTGCCATCAGTGAGTCGACAGGGTTGAATTATGACACTGAAGCTTTCTTT
d_gene: NA; v_gene: TRBV20-1; abundance: few; j_gene: TRBJ1-1; CDR3aa: CSAESGEAFF; CDR3nt: TGCAGTGCGGAATCAGGGGAGGCTTTCTTT
d_gene: NA; v_gene: TRBV18; abundance: few; j_gene: TRBJ1-1; CDR3aa: CASSPPRGDTEAFF; CDR3nt: TGTGCCAGCTCACCACCGAGAGGGGACACTGAAGCTTTCTTT
d_gene: NA; v_gene: TRBV10-3; abundance: NA; j_gene: TRBJ2-7; CDR3aa: CAISTGSSYEQYF; CDR3nt: TGTGCCATCAGCACAGGGAGCTCCTACGAGCAGTACTTC
d_gene: TRBD1; v_gene: TRBV27; abundance: NA; j_gene: TRBJ2-1; CDR3aa: CASSPDRVNNEQFF; CDR3nt: TGTGCCAGCAGTCCGGACAGGGTTAACAATGAGCAGTTCTTC
d_gene: NA; v_gene: TRBV9; abundance: NA; j_gene: TRBJ1-1; CDR3aa: CASSEFLTGQTEAFF; CDR3nt: TGTGCCAGCAGCGAGTTCCTGACAGGACAGACTGAAGCTTTCTTT
d_gene: TRBD1; v_gene: TRBV5-1; abundance: NA; j_gene: TRBJ1-2; CDR3aa: CASSSDPPGQGDGYTF; CDR3nt: TGCGCCAGCAGCTCCGACCCACCGGGACAGGGAGATGGCTACACCTTC
d_gene: NA; v_gene: TRBV10-3; abundance: NA; j_gene: TRBJ2-3; CDR3aa: CAISERSTDTQYF; CDR3nt: TGTGCCATCAGTGAGCGGAGCACAGATACGCAGTATTTT
d_gene: NA; v_gene: TRBV11-3; abundance: NA; j_gene: TRBJ2-1; CDR3aa: CASSLDPTENEQFF; CDR3nt: TGTGCCAGCAGCTTAGACCCGACAGAAAATGAGCAGTTCTTC
d_gene: NA; v_gene: TRBV21-1; abundance: NA; j_gene: TRBJ2-2; CDR3aa: CASSTIRQGARGKNTGELFF; CDR3nt: TGTGCCAGCAGCACTATCAGACAGGGGGCGCGCGGCAAGAACACCGGGGAGCTGTTTTTT
d_gene: TRBD2; v_gene: TRBV5-1; abundance: NA; j_gene: TRBJ2-5; CDR3aa: CASSFGTSGQETQYF; CDR3nt: TGCGCCAGCAGCTTTGGGACTAGCGGCCAAGAGACCCAGTACTTC
d_gene: TRBD1; v_gene: TRBV19; abundance: NA; j_gene: TRBJ2-5; CDR3aa: CASSFYRGQEETQYF; CDR3nt: TGTGCCAGTAGTTTCTACAGGGGGCAGGAGGAGACCCAGTACTTC
d_gene: TRBD1; v_gene: TRBV28; abundance: many; j_gene: TRBJ2-7; CDR3aa: CASSPTGAADEQYF; CDR3nt: TGTGCCAGCAGTCCGACAGGGGCGGCGGACGAGCAGTACTTC
d_gene: NA; v_gene: TRBV4-2; abundance: once; j_gene: TRBJ1-6; CDR3aa: CASSQDRSGNYNSPLHF; CDR3nt: TGTGCCAGCAGCCAAGATCGGTCAGGGAACTATAATTCACCCCTCCACTTT